This T cell receptor (beta chain) appears in the sequencing data of a study of blood T cell repertoires in COVID-19. V was clipped by 6 bases and J by 4 bases, with 7 bases between them. CDR3 length: 11 amino acids. Clones were sequenced by immunoSEQ multiplex PCR, and TCRdb holds only the in-frame ones, with some missing. The repertoire holds 150,000 or so clones, 70% to 85% seen once, with roughly 20% in the top ten. The clonotype originates from a woman of 80 years or more with acute or convalescent COVID-19. This chain connects TRBV12-3 or TRBV12-4 to TRBJ2-7; the D is unclear. Sequenced: peripheral blood. This CDR3 reads CASSLGYEQYF. DNA for the CDR3: TGTGCCAGCAGCCTCGGGTACGAGCAGTACTTC.